This entry describes one TCR beta chain. The method was immunoSEQ multiplex PCR; TCRdb's version includes in-frame clones alone and lacks a portion of them. The data hold about 69,000 clones, with roughly three quarters observed a single time. These data belong to a study of blood T cell repertoires in COVID-19. Study in general: Specimens from acute and convalescent COVID-19 originated in the United States, Italy and Spain. PBMCs, B-cell-depleted T cells, or T cells were the source of the cDNA or gDNA that made up the material.

The germline CDR1 and CDR2 sequences are LNHNV and YYDKDF (reference sequence). Trimming stripped 0 bases from V and 0 bases from J, with 6 bases between. This CDR3 has 15 amino acids. The chain recombines TRBV15 with TRBJ2-1; possibly TRBD1 for D (6 bases). The receptor was derived from a human donor in a cohort sampled during active COVID-19. The sequenced sample was peripheral blood. The CDR3 DNA is TGTGCCACCAGCAGAGACAGGGGCTCCTACAATGAGCAGTTCTTC. Translation: CATSRDRGSYNEQFF.